This T cell receptor beta chain was captured by sequencing in a study of PD-1 blockade in mismatch repair-deficient tumors. Across the study: Patients had approximately 13 mismatch repair-deficient cancer types, all previously treated and progressing.

Mismatch repair deficiency was confirmed in all patients, by PCR or immunohistochemistry. A few pembrolizumab responders had their TCRs sequenced. The repertoire was sequenced with immunoSEQ multiplex PCR; TCRdb's copy has only in-frame clones and lacks some. The table includes 30,000 to 45,000 clones, roughly 81% detected once. Study-wide points: After pembrolizumab, tumor-resident clones rose rapidly, then generally contracted before radiologic responses.

Comments on this clone: Its antigen remains unknown.

Germline trimming cut 0 bases from V and 6 bases from J; bases unmatched to any gene: 12. The CDR3 covers 17 residues. The germline CDR1 and CDR2 sequences are SGHNT and YYREEE (reference sequence). The receptor was derived from an adult with mismatch repair-deficient cancer. The gene calls are TRBV5-4 and TRBJ2-5; 9 bases align to TRBD1. Sample: peripheral blood, taken around 76 weeks after starting pembrolizumab. The CDR3 region has the DNA TGTGCCAGCAGCTTGGCGAGTCCGGGACAGGGCCTAAAGACCCAGTACTTC. Translating it yields CASSLASPGQGLKTQYF.